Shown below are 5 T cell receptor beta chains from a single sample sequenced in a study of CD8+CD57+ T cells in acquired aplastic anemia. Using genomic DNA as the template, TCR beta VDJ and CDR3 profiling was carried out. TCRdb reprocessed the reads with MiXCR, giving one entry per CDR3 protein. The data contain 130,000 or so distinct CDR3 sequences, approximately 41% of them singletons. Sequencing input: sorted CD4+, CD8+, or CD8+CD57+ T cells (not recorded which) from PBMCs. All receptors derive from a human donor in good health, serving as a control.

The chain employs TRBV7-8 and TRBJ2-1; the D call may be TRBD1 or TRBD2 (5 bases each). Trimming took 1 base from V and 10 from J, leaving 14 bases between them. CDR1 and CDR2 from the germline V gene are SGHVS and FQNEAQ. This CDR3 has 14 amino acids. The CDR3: CASSLVPGQREQFF. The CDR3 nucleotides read TGTGCCAGCAGCTTAGTCCCGGGGCAGCGCGAGCAGTTCTTC.

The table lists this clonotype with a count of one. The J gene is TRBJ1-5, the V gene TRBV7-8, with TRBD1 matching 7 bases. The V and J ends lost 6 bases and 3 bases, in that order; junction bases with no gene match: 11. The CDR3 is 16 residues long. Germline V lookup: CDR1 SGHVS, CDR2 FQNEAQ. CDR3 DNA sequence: TGTGCCAGCAGTCTCAGGGGGGGCAGACACAATCAGCCCCAGCATTTT. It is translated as CASSLRGGRHNQPQHF.

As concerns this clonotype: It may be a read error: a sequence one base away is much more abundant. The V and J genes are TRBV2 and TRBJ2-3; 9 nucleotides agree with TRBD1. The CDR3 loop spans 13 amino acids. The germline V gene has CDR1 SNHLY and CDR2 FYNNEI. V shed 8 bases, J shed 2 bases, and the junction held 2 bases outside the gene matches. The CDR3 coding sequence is TGTGCCAGCGGGGACAGGGACACAGATACGCAGTATTTT. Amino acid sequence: CASGDRDTDTQYF.

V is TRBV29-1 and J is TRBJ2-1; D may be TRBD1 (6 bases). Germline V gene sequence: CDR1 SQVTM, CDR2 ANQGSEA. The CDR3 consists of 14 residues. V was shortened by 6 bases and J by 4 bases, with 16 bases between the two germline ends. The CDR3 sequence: CSVKGRQAYNEQFF. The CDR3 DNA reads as TGCAGCGTAAAAGGTCGACAGGCGTACAATGAGCAGTTCTTC.

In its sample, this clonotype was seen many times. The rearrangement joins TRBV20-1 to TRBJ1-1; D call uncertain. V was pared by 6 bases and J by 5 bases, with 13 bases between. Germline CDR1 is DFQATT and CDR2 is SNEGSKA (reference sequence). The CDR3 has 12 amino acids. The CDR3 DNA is TGCAGTGCCATTCACGGAGGGACTGAAGCTTTCTTT. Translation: CSAIHGGTEAFF.